The rows below give T cell receptor beta chains drawn from one sample of a study of T cells in Graves' hyperthyroidism and ophthalmopathy. Using its own MiXCR run on the multiplex PCR reads, TCRdb lists one record per CDR3 protein. The top ten hold roughly an eighth of the sample, which has about 640,000 distinct CDR3 sequences, about 15% seen once. The sequenced material came from blood. The receptor set was obtained from a woman aged 50 to 60 with Graves' ophthalmopathy. Each CDR3 is given with its conserved first and last residue. Rows give clone size only sometimes, using once, few, many, or a class for an expanded clone.

cdr3_aa v_call clone_size
CASSSHTSGRKQETQYF TRBV6-1 many
CASSFPQGSGNRDTQYF TRBV19 many
CATSGTIGNTGELFF TRBV24-1 .
CASSGLASGAFGEQFF TRBV2 many
CASSFGQKNTEAFF TRBV27 many
CASRRDSLTKRRYEQYF TRBV28 many
CASSLLYRWGVHQPQHF TRBV28 many
CASSRDFTDTQYF TRBV7-3 many
CASSARGSYEQYF TRBV5-1 many
CASSLSGGGGQPQHF TRBV7-2 few
CASSLFRGLSYEQYF TRBV7-2 many
CASLGASGANVLTF TRBV19 .
CASSLITEDSPLHF TRBV7-8 .
CASSETAGRPYGYTF TRBV6-1 many
CASSRLATNEKLFF TRBV5-1 .
CASGRDRSSYNEQFF TRBV12-5 many
CASSQAGQDYEQYF TRBV3-1 few
CASSLTTGRLYNQPQHF TRBV5-8 .
CASSQDLSSASTSSYEQYF TRBV4-1 .
CASSHKGQGRTYNEQFF TRBV4-3 .
CASSPLTPASGSFYEQFF TRBV18 few
CASSLGQGASSTF TRBV12-3/TRBV12-4 few
CASSSTSDSSYEQYF TRBV27 many
CASSVEARDSPLHF TRBV9 many
CAVQGLSEAFF TRBV7-2 many
CATSERTGVGEQYF TRBV24-1 many
CASSGLAGESYEQYF TRBV2 few
CASSYQGSYNEQFF TRBV4-1 .
CASSFWGQTGNTIYF TRBV12-3/TRBV12-4 many
CASSEGQAYLNEQFF TRBV18 many
CASSLALAKQETQYF TRBV7-9 .
CASSIGGGTTLGYEQYF TRBV19 .
CASSTRQGRGAFF TRBV7-2 few
CASSPTGTGADTQYF TRBV27 .
CASSLARAETYEQYF TRBV7-8 many
CASSTGTGINEQFF TRBV27 few
CASTRGGDEQFF TRBV6-2/TRBV6-3 .
CAIGGQVSYNEQFF TRBV10-3 few
CASSRDRDTDTRYF TRBV7-8 .
CASSLRTGGNSYNEQFF TRBV4-1 .
CASSLDGTGPYNEQFF TRBV7-2 many
CASTDSLNEQFF TRBV3-1 many
CASSLEIRTGQFF TRBV28 many
CASSLGDRGRNTEAFF TRBV5-4 .
CASSLGIGEAFF TRBV12-3/TRBV12-4 many
CASSQEPGGYQPQHF TRBV3-1 few
CAISESTGADTQYF TRBV10-3 few
CAWGRGGHNEQFF TRBV30 many
CASSHRGGTSGNTIYF TRBV14 .
CANSRRGTSGPYNEQFF TRBV27 .
CASSFSTSGSYNEQFF TRBV12-3/TRBV12-4 many
CASSQGLAEITDTQYF TRBV5-1 many
CASNQGTSNTGELFF TRBV5-1 many
CASSASGRLIEYGYTF TRBV9 .
CASSTRNWGLAGEAEQYF TRBV28 .